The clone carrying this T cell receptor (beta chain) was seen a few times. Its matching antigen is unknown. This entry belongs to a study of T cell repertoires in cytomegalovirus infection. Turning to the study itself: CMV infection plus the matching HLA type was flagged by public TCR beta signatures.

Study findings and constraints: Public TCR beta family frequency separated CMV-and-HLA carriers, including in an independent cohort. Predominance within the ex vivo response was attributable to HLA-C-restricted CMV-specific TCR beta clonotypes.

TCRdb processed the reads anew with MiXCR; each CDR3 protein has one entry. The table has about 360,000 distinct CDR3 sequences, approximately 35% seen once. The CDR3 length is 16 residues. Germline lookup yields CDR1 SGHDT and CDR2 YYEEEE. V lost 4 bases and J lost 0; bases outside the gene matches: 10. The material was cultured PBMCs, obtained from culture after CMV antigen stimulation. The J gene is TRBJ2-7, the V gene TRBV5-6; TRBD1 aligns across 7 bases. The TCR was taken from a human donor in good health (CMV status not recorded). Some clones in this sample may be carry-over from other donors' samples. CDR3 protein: CASSRLGQASSYEQYF. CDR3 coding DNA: TGTGCCAGCAGCCGCCTAGGACAGGCGAGCTCCTACGAGCAGTACTTC.